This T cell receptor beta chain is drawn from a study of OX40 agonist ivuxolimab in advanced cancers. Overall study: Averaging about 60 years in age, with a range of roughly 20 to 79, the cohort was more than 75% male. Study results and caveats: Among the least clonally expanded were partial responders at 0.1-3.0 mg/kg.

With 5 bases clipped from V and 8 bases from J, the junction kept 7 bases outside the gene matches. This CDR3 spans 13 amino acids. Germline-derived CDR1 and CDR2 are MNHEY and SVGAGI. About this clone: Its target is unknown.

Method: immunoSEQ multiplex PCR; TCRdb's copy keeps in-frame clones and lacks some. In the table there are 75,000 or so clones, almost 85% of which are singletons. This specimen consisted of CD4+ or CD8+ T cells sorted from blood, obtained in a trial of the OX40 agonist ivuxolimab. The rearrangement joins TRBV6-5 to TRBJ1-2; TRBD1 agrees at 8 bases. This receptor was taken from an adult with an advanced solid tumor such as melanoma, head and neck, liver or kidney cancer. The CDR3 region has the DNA TGTGCCAGCAGTCCCGGACAGGGCGGGGGCTACACCTTC. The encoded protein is CASSPGQGGGYTF.